This TCR beta chain was captured in a study of T cells after somatic rescue of genetic block. V was pared by 2 bases and J by 5 bases, with 13 bases between. Germline assignment: CDR1 SGHDT and CDR2 YYEEEE. CDR3 length: 14 amino acids. Clones were read by immunoSEQ multiplex PCR, and TCRdb kept only the in-frame ones, dropping some. The sample includes 70,000 to 95,000 clones, around 90% seen only once; the top ten take roughly 1.7%. The sample holds a few counts of this clone. Sequenced material: peripheral blood mononuclear cells (PBMCs). The sequence derives from a woman aged 18 to 35. The rearrangement links TRBV5-6 to TRBJ1-1; possible D gene TRBD1, 5 bases. CDR3 nucleotide sequence: TGTGCCAGCAGCTTAGGGCAGGGAGAAACTGAAGCTTTCTTT. Translated, it gives CASSLGQGETEAFF.